This is a list of T cell receptor beta chains from one sample in a study of cytomegalovirus exposure and HLA in healthy donors. Only in-frame clones appear in the TCRdb table, and some are missing; sequencing was by immunoSEQ multiplex PCR. The sample shows some 130,000 clones, roughly 78% of them seen only once. The source material was PBMCs. The receptors come from a male donor in good health and CMV-seronegative. Each CDR3 is given with its conserved first and last residue. Each record gives: D gene, V gene, J gene, clone size, CDR3 DNA, CDR3 protein. A D gene is named only where the DNA matches it firmly. Some rows mark clone size as missing; the rest say once, few, many or name a class of expanded clone.

D gene: TRBD1
V gene: TRBV29-1
J gene: TRBJ2-4
clone size: .
CDR3 DNA: TGCAGCGTTGAATTCCGGGACAGGGTTCTAGCCAAAAACATTCAGTACTTC
CDR3 protein: CSVEFRDRVLAKNIQYF

D gene: .
V gene: TRBV27
J gene: TRBJ2-7
clone size: few
CDR3 DNA: TGTGCCAGCAGTCTGCGGTCCCAAACCTACGAGCAGTACTTC
CDR3 protein: CASSLRSQTYEQYF

D gene: TRBD1
V gene: TRBV2
J gene: TRBJ2-1
clone size: .
CDR3 DNA: TGTGCCAGCCCAGGGGGCTCCTACAATGAGCAGTTCTTC
CDR3 protein: CASPGGSYNEQFF

D gene: TRBD1
V gene: TRBV5-4
J gene: TRBJ2-3
clone size: .
CDR3 DNA: TGTGCCAGCAGCGTACAGGGGGCATTCACAGATACGCAGTATTTT
CDR3 protein: CASSVQGAFTDTQYF

D gene: TRBD1
V gene: TRBV10-3
J gene: TRBJ1-4
clone size: .
CDR3 DNA: TGTGCCATCAGTGAGTCTACTACCGGGACAGGGAGGGAAAAACTGTTTTTT
CDR3 protein: CAISESTTGTGREKLFF

D gene: .
V gene: TRBV6-5
J gene: TRBJ1-1
clone size: .
CDR3 DNA: TGTGCCAGCAGTTACCTCTTTTCAGGCTCAATAAATGAAGCTTTCTTT
CDR3 protein: CASSYLFSGSINEAFF

D gene: .
V gene: TRBV27
J gene: TRBJ2-5
clone size: once
CDR3 DNA: TGTGCCAGCAGTTGCAGGCAAGAGACCCAGTACTTC
CDR3 protein: CASSCRQETQYF

D gene: TRBD1
V gene: TRBV19
J gene: TRBJ1-4
clone size: once
CDR3 DNA: TGTGCCAGTAGTCACCGGGACAGCAATGAAAAACTGTTTTTT
CDR3 protein: CASSHRDSNEKLFF

D gene: TRBD1
V gene: TRBV6-1
J gene: TRBJ1-1
clone size: .
CDR3 DNA: TGTGCCAGCAGGAGACAGGGGTTGGGCACTGAAGCTTTCTTT
CDR3 protein: CASRRQGLGTEAFF

D gene: TRBD1
V gene: TRBV27
J gene: TRBJ1-1
clone size: once
CDR3 DNA: TGTGCCAGCCTGACAGGGGGTAGTGAGGCTTTCTTT
CDR3 protein: CASLTGGSEAFF

D gene: TRBD2
V gene: TRBV6-1
J gene: TRBJ2-7
clone size: few
CDR3 DNA: TGTGCCAGCAGTGAACGGCTAGCGGGAGGTTTTTCTGGGTCCTACGAGCAGTACTTC
CDR3 protein: CASSERLAGGFSGSYEQYF

D gene: .
V gene: TRBV7-2
J gene: TRBJ2-1
clone size: .
CDR3 DNA: TGTGCCAGCAGCCAGACTTACAATGAGCAGTTCTTC
CDR3 protein: CASSQTYNEQFF

D gene: TRBD1
V gene: TRBV5-1
J gene: TRBJ2-7
clone size: .
CDR3 DNA: TGCGCCAGCAGCTCGGGACAGTCGTCCTACGAGCAGTACTTC
CDR3 protein: CASSSGQSSYEQYF

D gene: TRBD2
V gene: TRBV7-6
J gene: TRBJ2-4
clone size: .
CDR3 DNA: TGTGCCAGCAGCTTACCCAGGACTAGCGGGGACAAAAACAGTCAGTACTTC
CDR3 protein: CASSLPRTSGDKNSQYF

D gene: .
V gene: TRBV30
J gene: TRBJ1-2
clone size: .
CDR3 DNA: TGTGCCTGGAGTACGACAGAAACCTCTGGCTACACCTTC
CDR3 protein: CAWSTTETSGYTF

D gene: .
V gene: TRBV9
J gene: TRBJ1-1
clone size: .
CDR3 DNA: TGTGCCAGCAGCGAGACCCTAACCGAGGTGACTGAAGCTTTCTTT
CDR3 protein: CASSETLTEVTEAFF

D gene: .
V gene: TRBV2
J gene: TRBJ2-3
clone size: .
CDR3 DNA: TGTGCCAGCAGTGAAGCGGACAGAACTAGGACAGATACGCAGTATTTT
CDR3 protein: CASSEADRTRTDTQYF

D gene: .
V gene: TRBV7-7
J gene: TRBJ2-3
clone size: .
CDR3 DNA: TGTGCCAGCAGCTTACAGGGCCGCACAGATACGCAGTATTTT
CDR3 protein: CASSLQGRTDTQYF

D gene: TRBD1
V gene: TRBV6-6
J gene: TRBJ2-7
clone size: .
CDR3 DNA: TGTGCCAGCAGTGGGACAGGGGACTACTTCTACGAGCAGTACTTC
CDR3 protein: CASSGTGDYFYEQYF

D gene: TRBD2
V gene: TRBV5-4
J gene: TRBJ2-7
clone size: .
CDR3 DNA: TGTGCCAGCAGCTTGGGACTAGCGGACTACGAGCAGTACTTC
CDR3 protein: CASSLGLADYEQYF

D gene: TRBD2
V gene: TRBV10-2
J gene: TRBJ2-7
clone size: few
CDR3 DNA: TGCGCCAGCCGCGAACTAGCGGGAGTCCCCTCCTACGAGCAGTACTTC
CDR3 protein: CASRELAGVPSYEQYF

D gene: TRBD1
V gene: TRBV27
J gene: TRBJ2-7
clone size: medium-sized
CDR3 DNA: TGTGCCAGCAGTTTACAGGGGGCTAATTACGAGCAGTACTTC
CDR3 protein: CASSLQGANYEQYF

D gene: TRBD1
V gene: TRBV7-9
J gene: TRBJ1-5
clone size: .
CDR3 DNA: TGTGCCAGCAGCAGGACAGGCCTCAATCAGCCCCAGCATTTT
CDR3 protein: CASSRTGLNQPQHF

D gene: TRBD1
V gene: TRBV5-1
J gene: TRBJ2-4
clone size: .
CDR3 DNA: TGCGCCAGCAGCTCTGCCGGGACAGTAGACAGTCAGTACTTC
CDR3 protein: CASSSAGTVDSQYF

D gene: .
V gene: TRBV7-9
J gene: TRBJ2-1
clone size: .
CDR3 DNA: TGTGCCAGCAGCCAGGACAGTCACAATGAGCAGTTCTTC
CDR3 protein: CASSQDSHNEQFF

D gene: TRBD2
V gene: TRBV30
J gene: TRBJ2-1
clone size: .
CDR3 DNA: TGTGCCTGGGGGCGGGAGGAGTCCTACAATGAGCAGTTCTTC
CDR3 protein: CAWGREESYNEQFF

D gene: TRBD2
V gene: TRBV9
J gene: TRBJ2-2
clone size: .
CDR3 DNA: TGTGCCAGCAGCGTAGGAGTGGCGGGGAGGGCGAACACCGGGGAGCTGTTTTTT
CDR3 protein: CASSVGVAGRANTGELFF